These T cell receptor beta chains were read from a single sample in a study of cytomegalovirus exposure and HLA in healthy donors. The protocol was immunoSEQ multiplex PCR, while the TCRdb copy is restricted to in-frame clones and leaves out a portion. The table records over 200,000 clones, 90% of them present only once. Sequenced: PBMCs. These receptors originate from a woman aged 18 to 35 in good health and CMV-seronegative. Each CDR3 is given with its conserved first and last residue.

V gene	CDR3 length	J gene	CDR3 protein
TRBV2	14	TRBJ1-1	CASSRDSSNTEAFF
TRBV7-8	16	TRBJ2-5	CASSPSAAGGWETQYF
TRBV20-1	11	TRBJ1-1	CSAQLLAEAFF
TRBV5-1	15	TRBJ2-7	CASSLWDRESYEQYF
TRBV7-2	13	TRBJ1-5	CASSPAPVEPQHF
TRBV6-6	12	TRBJ1-4	CASSYSDEKLFF
TRBV27	14	TRBJ2-2	CASSLRGGPGELFF
TRBV7-9	16	TRBJ2-2	CASSPLLGGDTGELFF
TRBV6-4	13	TRBJ2-3	CASSDIGGLTQYF
TRBV5-1	14	TRBJ2-5	CASSLGQYQETQYF
TRBV7-2	14	TRBJ2-3	CASSLLWGTDTQYF